These 2 T cell receptor beta chains came from one sample sequenced in a study of T cell changes during pregnancy in multiple sclerosis. Here immunoSEQ multiplex PCR was the method, and the copy in TCRdb shows in-frame clones only, minus some. This sample has around 34,000 clones; about nine tenths occur once, and the top ten carry about 11%. The specimen was CD8+ T cells from peripheral blood mononuclear cells, collected before pregnancy. The receptors were gathered from a female donor with multiple sclerosis, enrolled in a pregnancy study.

J is TRBJ1-2 and V is TRBV7-9, with TRBD1 as a possible D gene (5 bases). Deletions cut 5 bases from V and 14 bases from J, with 12 bases between. The CDR3 is made up of 10 amino acids. The germline V gene encodes CDR1 SEHNR and CDR2 FQNEAQ (reference sequence). The CDR3 loop reads CASSQRGVTF. CDR3 in DNA: TGTGCCAGCAGCCAACGGGGGGTTACCTTC. Based on the CDR3 plus reference TRBV7-9 and TRBJ1-2, the full variable domain is DTGVSQNPRHKITKRGQNVTFRCDPISEHNRLYWYRQTLGQGPEFLTYFQNEAQLEKSRLLSDRFSAERPKGSFSTLEIQRTEQGDSAMYLCASSQRGVTFGSGTRLTVV.

The chain is built from TRBV6-5 and TRBJ1-5; D unclear. The CDR3 covers 15 residues. V lost 0 bases to trimming and J lost 4 bases, with 10 bases between them. CDR1 and CDR2 from the germline V gene are MNHEY and SVGAGI. The CDR3 DNA follows: TGTGCCAGCAGTTACTCTAAAGGCGGGAATCAGCCCCAGCATTTT. The encoded protein is CASSYSKGGNQPQHF.